This T cell receptor beta chain was captured in a study of blood T cell repertoires in COVID-19. Study background: Specimens from acute and convalescent COVID-19 originated in the United States, Italy and Spain. PBMCs, B-cell-depleted T cells, or T cells were the source of the cDNA or gDNA that made up the material.

Original analysis: Reference gene primer amplification gave estimated nucleated cell counts. Data came from immunoSEQ multiplex PCR; TCRdb stores just in-frame clones and leaves some out. V and J calls and clone size are given by that table; D and trimming were obtained from the DNA. The sample includes over 200,000 clones, about 87% of them seen just once. Ages ranged from about 18 to 89 years, with residence in approximately 25 US areas. CDR1 and CDR2 (germline): SGHNT, YYREEE (reference sequence). The CDR3 contains 16 residues. Trimming at V came to 0 bases and at J to 1 base, leaving 6 bases not matched to a gene.

Material: PBMCs or T cells enriched from blood (not recorded which). This TCR was recovered from a woman aged 30 to 39 who had been exposed to COVID-19. The V gene is TRBV5-4, the J gene TRBJ1-2, with 7 bases lining up with TRBD1. The CDR3 region has the DNA TGTGCCAGCAGCTTGGATTTCGGGACAGATAACTATGGCTACACCTTC. Its protein product is CASSLDFGTDNYGYTF. The variable domain in full, with the rest retrieved from reference TRBV5-4 and TRBJ1-2, is ETGVTQSPTHLIKTRGQQVTLRCSSQSGHNTVSWYQQALGQGPQFIFQYYREEENGRGNFPPRFSGLQFPNYSSELNVNALELDDSALYLCASSLDFGTDNYGYTFGSGTRLTVV.